This T cell receptor (beta chain) comes out of a study of T cell changes during pregnancy in multiple sclerosis. Some clones are missing from TCRdb's copy, which holds only in-frame ones; the method was immunoSEQ multiplex PCR. Here the sample spans under 130,000 clones, more than 85% being singletons. Germline CDR1 LNHDA, CDR2 SQIVND (reference sequence). Trimming took off 7 bases at V and 3 bases at J, with 10 bases between the two ends. This CDR3 is 13 amino acids long. The gene calls are TRBV19 and TRBJ1-5, with D perhaps matching TRBD1 (5 bases). The sample in question was peripheral blood, obtained after pregnancy. This clonotype was sampled from a female donor with multiple sclerosis, enrolled in a pregnancy study. The CDR3 DNA reads as TGTGCCAGTAAGGCGGGGGTCAATCAGCCCCAGCATTTT. Translated: CASKAGVNQPQHF.